This entry features one T cell receptor (beta chain) sequence. The data are from a study of shared clonotypes between healthy human individuals. Overall study context: A few men and two women, aged 18 to 49, were donors.

The germline V gene has CDR1 GTSNPN and CDR2 SVGIG (reference sequence). V shed 0 bases and J shed 3 bases, with 11 bases lying between them. The CDR3 runs to 14 residues. Assay: immunoSEQ multiplex PCR; the TCRdb copy retains only in-frame clones and omits some. This repertoire shows 470,000 or so clones, approximately 81% found once; its top ten account for 12%. The chain links TRBV30 to TRBJ1-2; possible D gene TRBD1, 6 bases. The clonotype was recovered from a woman aged 40 to 49 in good health. Some clones in this sample may be carry-over from other donors' samples. Sample: PBMCs. The CDR3 here is CAWSVGQGYYGYTF. DNA for the CDR3: TGTGCCTGGAGTGTTGGTCAGGGGTACTATGGCTACACCTTC. The complete variable domain, with remaining parts taken from reference TRBV30 and TRBJ1-2, reads SQTIHQWPATLVQPVGSPLSLECTVEGTSNPNLYWYRQAAGRGLQLLFYSVGIGQISSEVPQNLSASRPQDRQFILSSKKLLLSDSGFYLCAWSVGQGYYGYTFGSGTRLTVV.